A single sample is the source of the 21 T cell receptor beta chains below, sequenced in a study of PD-L1 blockade in urothelial cancer. Time point defined: pretreatment peripheral blood. Sequencing used immunoSEQ multiplex PCR; TCRdb keeps in-frame clones, though not all of them. The sample has 65,000 to 80,000 clones; almost 90% are singletons. The sequencing used PBMCs, collected around atezolizumab (anti-PD-L1) treatment. These receptors all stem from a man in his 70s with urothelial cancer.

This chain joins TRBV5-1 and TRBJ2-7; 11 bases fit TRBD2. The CDR3 consists of 18 residues. CDR1 is SGHRS, CDR2 YFSETQ, per germline. The ends lost 4 bases at V and 6 bases at J; junction bases unmatched: 18. CDR3 sequence: CASSTLGLAGGRMSEQYF. The CDR3 region has the DNA TGCGCCAGCAGCACACTAGGATTAGCGGGAGGGAGGATGAGCGAGCAGTACTTC. Full variable domain (missing parts from reference TRBV5-1 and TRBJ2-7): KAGVTQTPRYLIKTRGQQVTLSCSPISGHRSVSWYQQTPGQGLQFLFEYFSETQRNKGNFPGRFSGRQFSNSRSEMNVSTLELGDSALYLCASSTLGLAGGRMSEQYFGPGTRLTVT.

The chain is built from TRBV2 and TRBJ2-1, with D perhaps matching TRBD1 (6 bases). Trimming removed 6 bases from V and 5 bases from J, with 14 bases in between. This CDR3 region has 14 residues. The germline CDR1 and CDR2 sequences are SNHLY and FYNNEI. CDR3 nucleotide sequence: TGTGCCAGCAGCCCGGGCAGGGGAAACAATGAGCAGTTCTTC. It encodes CASSPGRGNNEQFF.

The chain is built from TRBV5-4 and TRBJ1-5; perhaps TRBD1 as D (6 bases). Trimming took off 4 bases at V and 6 bases at J, with 17 bases between the two ends. The CDR3 covers 15 residues. Germline values: CDR1 SGHNT, CDR2 YYREEE (reference sequence). CDR3 sequence reads: CASSLGGGQGQPQHF. Written as DNA, the CDR3 is TGTGCCAGCAGCCTTGGGGGGGGCCAGGGTCAGCCCCAGCATTTT.

The V call is TRBV5-1, the J call TRBJ2-6; perhaps TRBD1 as D (6 bases). Germline-derived CDR1 and CDR2 are SGHRS and YFSETQ. Trimming removed 4 bases at V and 0 bases at J, with 14 bases between. The CDR3 contains 17 residues. Written as DNA, the CDR3 is TGCGCCAGCAGCCCACAAACAGGGCGCTCTGGGGCCAACGTCCTGACTTTC. Translated: CASSPQTGRSGANVLTF.

The chain combines TRBV29-1 with TRBJ2-2; TRBD1 matches 7 bases. Germline CDR1 and CDR2: SQVTM and ANQGSEA. Germline trimming cut 5 bases from V and 0 bases from J; bases unmatched to any gene: 6. This CDR3 is built from 15 residues. The CDR3 bases are TGCAGCGTTTACGACAGGGTAGCGAACACCGGGGAGCTGTTTTTT. Translated: CSVYDRVANTGELFF.

This sequence joins TRBV10-3 and TRBJ2-1; 9 bases align to TRBD2. Germline-derived CDR1 and CDR2 are ENHRY and SYGVKD. The V segment lost 3 bases and the J segment 8 bases; nucleotides outside the gene matches: 8. The CDR3 has 15 amino acids. The CDR3 DNA is TGTGCCATCAGTGATAGGCTAGCGGGGAGCGATGAGCAGTTCTTC. Encoded protein: CAISDRLAGSDEQFF.

V usage is TRBV19 and J usage is TRBJ2-3; 9 positions match TRBD2. Unmatched junction bases numbered 5, after V lost 7 bases and J lost 6 bases. In germline, CDR1 is LNHDA, CDR2 SQIVND (reference sequence). The CDR3 is 13 residues long. The CDR3 DNA reads TGTGCCAGTATGAGCGGGGGGCGGGATACGCAGTATTTT. It encodes CASMSGGRDTQYF.

This sequence joins TRBV19 and TRBJ2-6, with 11 positions matching TRBD2. The V segment lost 4 bases and the J segment 2 bases; nucleotides outside the gene matches: 10. Germline V CDR1 and CDR2: LNHDA, SQIVND (reference sequence). The CDR3 length is 19 residues. The CDR3: CASSRWAETSGAGANVLTF. The CDR3 DNA reads as TGTGCCAGTAGTAGATGGGCCGAGACTAGCGGGGCTGGGGCCAACGTCCTGACTTTC.

The CDR3: CASSLLTTGGGYGYTF. The CDR3 DNA follows: TGTGCCAGCAGTTTACTCACGACAGGGGGAGGATATGGCTACACCTTC. The rearrangement joins TRBV28 to TRBJ1-2; TRBD1 aligns across 9 bases. The CDR3 length is 16 residues. Germline loops: CDR1 MDHEN, CDR2 SYDVKM. V was clipped by 2 bases and J by 5 bases; unmatched bases: 9.

The chain joins TRBV7-3 to TRBJ2-7, with 8 bases lining up with TRBD1. This CDR3 region has 13 residues. The germline gives CDR1 SGHTA, CDR2 FQGTGA. V dropped 5 bases and J dropped 6; count of bases not matched to a gene: 6. CDR3: CASSTGGPGEQYF. CDR3 DNA sequence: TGTGCCAGCAGCACAGGGGGGCCCGGCGAGCAGTACTTC.

The chain uses TRBV28 and TRBJ2-5; tentatively, D is TRBD2 (6 bases). V lost 3 bases and J lost 1, with 9 bases in between. Germline V gene data show CDR1 as MDHEN and CDR2 as SYDVKM. This CDR3 has 14 amino acids. Here the CDR3 DNA reads TGTGCCAGCAGTTTTACCGGGGGCCAAGAGACCCAGTACTTC. As protein: CASSFTGGQETQYF.

The gene calls are TRBV28 and TRBJ2-2, with 13 nucleotides matching TRBD2. The germline gives CDR1 MDHEN, CDR2 SYDVKM. With 0 bases clipped from V and 6 bases from J, the junction kept 4 bases outside the gene matches. The CDR3 is made up of 17 amino acids. The CDR3 protein is CASSLWRLAGGPGELFF. The CDR3, as DNA: TGTGCCAGCAGTTTATGGCGACTAGCGGGAGGTCCCGGGGAGCTGTTTTTT.

The CDR3 here is CASSLYRASGSYEQYF. CDR3 sequence (DNA): TGTGCCAGCAGTTTATATCGGGCTAGCGGGAGTTACGAGCAGTACTTC. The chain has TRBV27 and TRBJ2-7; 10 bases align to TRBD2. Trimming took 1 base from V and 4 from J; bases not matched to a gene: 7. The germline CDR1 and CDR2 sequences are MNHEY and SMNVEV (reference sequence). This CDR3 contains 16 residues.

The rearrangement links TRBV7-8 to TRBJ1-5; 12 bases fit TRBD1. Germline lookup yields CDR1 SGHVS and CDR2 FQNEAQ. This CDR3 region has 15 residues. The junction had 2 bases not matched to a gene; V was cut back by 4 bases and J by 4 bases. For the CDR3, the DNA is TGTGCCAGCAGCTGGGGACAGGGGGCGAATCAGCCCCAGCATTTT. It translates to CASSWGQGANQPQHF.

The rearrangement links TRBV30 to TRBJ1-5; D ambiguous. Germline V gives CDR1 GTSNPN, CDR2 SVGIG (reference sequence). This CDR3 has 15 amino acids. V was pared by 0 bases and J by 1 base, with 10 bases between. CDR3 region: CAWSVGSASNQPQHF. CDR3 sequence (DNA): TGTGCCTGGAGTGTTGGAAGCGCCAGCAATCAGCCCCAGCATTTT.

This rearrangement joins TRBV28 to TRBJ2-3; 7 bases are a match to TRBD1. Germline values: CDR1 MDHEN, CDR2 SYDVKM. With 6 bases clipped from V and 6 bases from J, the junction kept 21 bases outside the gene matches. There are 18 residues in the CDR3. CDR3 protein: CASSHLFGRQGAGDTQYF. CDR3 sequence (DNA): TGTGCCAGCAGCCACCTATTTGGTCGACAGGGCGCAGGGGATACGCAGTATTTT.

The rearrangement uses TRBV25-1 and TRBJ1-4; a weak D match, TRBD1 (6 bases). Trimming pared 0 bases from V and 7 bases from J, leaving 15 bases between. Germline V lookup: CDR1 MGHDK, CDR2 SYGVNS. There are 16 residues in the CDR3. The CDR3 here is CASSEYRGGEGEKLFF. CDR3 nucleotides: TGTGCCAGCAGTGAATATCGTGGGGGCGAGGGTGAAAAACTGTTTTTT. The full variable domain, its missing parts supplied by reference TRBV25-1 and TRBJ1-4, is EADIYQTPRYLVIGTGKKITLECSQTMGHDKMYWYQQDPGMELHLIHYSYGVNSTEKGDLSSESTVSRIRTEHFPLTLESARPSHTSQYLCASSEYRGGEGEKLFFGSGTQLSVL.

A few counts support this clone. The chain has TRBV18 and TRBJ2-7; D might be TRBD2 (6 bases). The V and J ends lost 4 bases and 6 bases respectively, with 13 bases between them. The CDR3 extends over 13 amino acids. CDR1 KGHSH and CDR2 LQKENI come from the germline V gene. The CDR3 reads CASSRGDLGEQYF. The CDR3 DNA sequence: TGTGCCAGCTCACGGGGGGACCTCGGCGAGCAGTACTTC.

The chain is built from TRBV5-1 and TRBJ2-1, with 8 positions matching TRBD1. This CDR3 has 15 amino acids. With 0 bases clipped from V and 6 bases from J, the junction kept 5 bases outside the gene matches. Germline-derived CDR1 and CDR2 are SGHRS and YFSETQ. The CDR3 spells CASSLAGGAGNEQFF. In nucleotides, the CDR3 is TGCGCCAGCAGCTTGGCAGGGGGCGCGGGCAATGAGCAGTTCTTC. The whole variable domain, remainder taken from reference TRBV5-1 and TRBJ2-1, is KAGVTQTPRYLIKTRGQQVTLSCSPISGHRSVSWYQQTPGQGLQFLFEYFSETQRNKGNFPGRFSGRQFSNSRSEMNVSTLELGDSALYLCASSLAGGAGNEQFFGPGTRLTVL.

This chain connects TRBV7-9 to TRBJ1-5; 8 nucleotides align to TRBD1. From germline, CDR1 is SEHNR and CDR2 FQNEAQ (reference sequence). Losses at the gene ends were 5 bases for V and 7 bases for J; bases not matched to a gene: 7. The CDR3 totals 14 residues. The CDR3 nucleotides are TGTGCCAGCAGCACCGGACAGGGTGGCCAGCCCCAGCATTTT. It yields the protein CASSTGQGGQPQHF.

The V gene is TRBV29-1, the J gene TRBJ2-3, with 8 positions matching TRBD2. The germline V gene encodes CDR1 SQVTM and CDR2 ANQGSEA. CDR3 size: 13 residues. The J segment lost 7 bases and the V segment lost 3 bases, leaving 6 bases of the junction unmatched. The CDR3 is CSVDGTSGNTQYF. CDR3 coding DNA: TGCAGCGTTGACGGAACTAGCGGTAATACGCAGTATTTT.